This T cell receptor (beta chain) appears in the sequencing data of a study of high-grade serous ovarian cancer treatment subgroups. Findings and limits, study-wide: Without spatial data, bulk sequencing limits insight into HGSC tumor diversity. Repertoire similarity ranged about 0.1 to 0.79 between tumors of one patient.

Tumor samples were obtained before definitive surgery or chemotherapy. A note on this clone: What it binds is not known.

Sequenced by immunoSEQ multiplex PCR; TCRdb stores in-frame clones only, minus some. The data show some 5,800 clones, with roughly 77% seen just once and 6% to 7% held by the top ten. The CDR3 is 12 amino acids. V trimming: 5 bases; J trimming: 4 bases; junction bases outside the gene matches: 4. CDR1 is SQVTM, CDR2 ANQGSEA, per germline. The rearrangement joins TRBV29-1 to TRBJ1-1; the match to TRBD1 covers 7 bases. The sample comprised tumor tissue. The TCR originated in a human donor with high-grade serous ovarian cancer. The CDR3 DNA sequence: TGCAGCGTTAACCGACAGGGCACTGAAGCTTTCTTT. Translated, it gives CSVNRQGTEAFF. Full variable domain (missing parts from reference TRBV29-1 and TRBJ1-1): SAVISQKPSRDICQRGTSLTIQCQVDSQVTMMFWYRQQPGQSLTLIATANQGSEATYESGFVIDKFPISRPNLTFSTLTVSNMSPEDSSIYLCSVNRQGTEAFFGQGTRLTVV.